This T cell receptor (beta chain) is drawn from a study of blood T cell repertoires in COVID-19. About the research overall: Both acute and convalescent COVID-19 samples were obtained from the United States, Italy and Spain. From T cells, B-cell-depleted T cells, or PBMCs came the material, which was cDNA or gDNA.

As processed by the authors: Estimation of nucleated cell counts was performed using reference gene primer amplification. Clones were read by immunoSEQ multiplex PCR, and TCRdb kept only the in-frame ones, dropping some. Clonal size and the V and J genes are those of that table, whereas D and trimming came from the DNA. Here the sample spans 110,000 or so clones, roughly 80% being singletons. Germline V gene data show CDR1 as LGHNT and CDR2 as FRNRAP. V was pared by 6 bases and J by 1 base, with 15 bases between. CDR3 length: 16 amino acids. Source material: peripheral blood. The receptor was isolated from a man aged 45-65 years with acute or convalescent COVID-19. The chain joins TRBV12-5 to TRBJ2-2, with a weak D call TRBD2 (7 bases). The CDR3 loop reads CASGPRGAGNTGELFF. CDR3 nucleotide sequence: TGTGCTAGTGGCCCCCGGGGGGCGGGGAACACCGGGGAGCTGTTTTTT.